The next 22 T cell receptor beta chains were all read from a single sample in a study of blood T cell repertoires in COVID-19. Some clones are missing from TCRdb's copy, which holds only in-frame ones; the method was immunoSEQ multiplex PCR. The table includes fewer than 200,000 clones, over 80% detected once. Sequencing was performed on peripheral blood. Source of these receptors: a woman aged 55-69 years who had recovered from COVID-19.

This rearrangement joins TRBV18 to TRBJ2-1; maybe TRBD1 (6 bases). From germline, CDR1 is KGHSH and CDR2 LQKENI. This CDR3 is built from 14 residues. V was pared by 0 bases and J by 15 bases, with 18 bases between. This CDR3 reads CASSPPEWTVHPFF. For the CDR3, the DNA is TGTGCCAGCTCACCACCGGAATGGACAGTCCACCCGTTCTTC.

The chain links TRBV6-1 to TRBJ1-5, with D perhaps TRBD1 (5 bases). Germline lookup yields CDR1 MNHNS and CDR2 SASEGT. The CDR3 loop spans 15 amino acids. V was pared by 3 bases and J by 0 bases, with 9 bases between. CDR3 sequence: CASSESGDSNQPQHF. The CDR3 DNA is TGTGCCAGCAGTGAGTCGGGGGATAGCAATCAGCCCCAGCATTTT.

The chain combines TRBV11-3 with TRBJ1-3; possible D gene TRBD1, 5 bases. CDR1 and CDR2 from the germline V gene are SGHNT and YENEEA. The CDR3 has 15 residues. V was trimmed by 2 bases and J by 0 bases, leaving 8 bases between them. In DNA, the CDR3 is TGTGCCAGCAGCTTAAGACAGCGCTCTGGAAACACCATATATTTT. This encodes CASSLRQRSGNTIYF.

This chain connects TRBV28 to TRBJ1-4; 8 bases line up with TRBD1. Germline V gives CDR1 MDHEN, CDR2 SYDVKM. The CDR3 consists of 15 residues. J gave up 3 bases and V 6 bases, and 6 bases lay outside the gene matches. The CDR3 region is CASSSQTGANEKLFF. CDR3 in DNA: TGTGCCAGCAGCAGCCAGACAGGGGCTAATGAAAAACTGTTTTTT.

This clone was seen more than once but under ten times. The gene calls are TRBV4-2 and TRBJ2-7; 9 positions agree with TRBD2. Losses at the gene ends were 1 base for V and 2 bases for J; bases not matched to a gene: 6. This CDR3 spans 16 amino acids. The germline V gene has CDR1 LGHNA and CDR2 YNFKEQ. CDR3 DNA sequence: TGTGCCAGCAGCCAAGTATTAGCGGGGGAGGCCTACGAGCAGTACTTC. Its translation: CASSQVLAGEAYEQYF.

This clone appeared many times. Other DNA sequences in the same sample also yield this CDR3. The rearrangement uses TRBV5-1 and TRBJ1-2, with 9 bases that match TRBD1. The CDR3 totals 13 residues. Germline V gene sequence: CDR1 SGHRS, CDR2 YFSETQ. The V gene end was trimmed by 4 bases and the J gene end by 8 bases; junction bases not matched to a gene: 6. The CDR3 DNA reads TGCGCCAGCAGCCCGGGACAGGGTGGGGGCTACACCTTC. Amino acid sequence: CASSPGQGGGYTF.

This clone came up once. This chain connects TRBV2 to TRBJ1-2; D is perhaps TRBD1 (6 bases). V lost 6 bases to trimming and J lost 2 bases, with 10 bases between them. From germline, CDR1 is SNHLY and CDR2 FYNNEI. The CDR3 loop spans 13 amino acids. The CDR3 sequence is CASRGGGNYGYTF. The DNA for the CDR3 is TGTGCCAGCAGAGGGGGGGGAAACTATGGCTACACCTTC.

In nucleotides, the CDR3 is TGTGCCAGCAGCTTGGTGCCAGGGGCCTCCTATAATTCACCCCTCCACTTT. It is translated as CASSLVPGASYNSPLHF. V and J are TRBV5-5 and TRBJ1-6; weak D call: TRBD1 (6 bases). V shed 0 bases and J shed 0 bases, with 10 bases lying between them. CDR3 length: 17 amino acids. From germline, CDR1 is SGHKS and CDR2 YYEKEE (reference sequence).

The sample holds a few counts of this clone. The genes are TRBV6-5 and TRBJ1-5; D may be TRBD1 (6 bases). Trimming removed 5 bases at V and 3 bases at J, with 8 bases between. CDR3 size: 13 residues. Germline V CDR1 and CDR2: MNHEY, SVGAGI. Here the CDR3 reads CASSRTANQPQHF. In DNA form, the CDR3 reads TGTGCCAGCAGTCGGACAGCCAATCAGCCCCAGCATTTT.

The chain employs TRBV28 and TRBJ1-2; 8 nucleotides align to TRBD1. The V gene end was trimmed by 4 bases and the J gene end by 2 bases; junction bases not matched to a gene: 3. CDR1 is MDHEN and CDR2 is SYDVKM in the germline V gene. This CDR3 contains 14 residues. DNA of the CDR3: TGTGCCAGCAGTTCGACAGGGGCCAACTATGGCTACACCTTC. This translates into CASSSTGANYGYTF.

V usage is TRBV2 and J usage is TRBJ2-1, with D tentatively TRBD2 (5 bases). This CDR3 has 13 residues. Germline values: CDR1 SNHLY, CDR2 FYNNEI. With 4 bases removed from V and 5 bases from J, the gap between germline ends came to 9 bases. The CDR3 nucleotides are TGTGCCAGCAGTGTAGGACTGAACAATGAGCAGTTCTTC. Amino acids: CASSVGLNNEQFF.

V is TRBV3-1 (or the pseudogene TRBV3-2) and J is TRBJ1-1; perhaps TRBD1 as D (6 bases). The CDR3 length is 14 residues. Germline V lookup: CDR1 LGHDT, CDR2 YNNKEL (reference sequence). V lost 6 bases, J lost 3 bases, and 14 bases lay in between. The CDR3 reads CASSRTGSDTEAFF. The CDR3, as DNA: TGTGCCAGCAGTCGTACAGGGTCCGACACTGAAGCTTTCTTT.

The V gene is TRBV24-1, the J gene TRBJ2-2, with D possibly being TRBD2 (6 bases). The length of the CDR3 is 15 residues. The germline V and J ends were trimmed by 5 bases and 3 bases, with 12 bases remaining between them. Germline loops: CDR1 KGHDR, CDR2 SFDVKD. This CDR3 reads CATSGAGPDTGELFF. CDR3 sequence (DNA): TGTGCCACCAGTGGTGCGGGACCGGACACCGGGGAGCTGTTTTTT.

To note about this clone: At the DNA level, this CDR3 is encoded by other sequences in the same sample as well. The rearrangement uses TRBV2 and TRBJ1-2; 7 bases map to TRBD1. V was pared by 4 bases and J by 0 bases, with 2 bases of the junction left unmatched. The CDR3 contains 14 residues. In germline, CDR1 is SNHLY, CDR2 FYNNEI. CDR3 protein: CASSGTGANYGYTF. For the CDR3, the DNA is TGTGCCAGCAGTGGCACAGGGGCTAACTATGGCTACACCTTC.

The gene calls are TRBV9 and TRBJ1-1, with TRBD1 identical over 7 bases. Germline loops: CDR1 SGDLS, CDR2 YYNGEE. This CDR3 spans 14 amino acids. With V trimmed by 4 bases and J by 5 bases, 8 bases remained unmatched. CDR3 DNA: TGTGCCAGCAGCCGGACAGGAGGTTTAACTGAAGCTTTCTTT. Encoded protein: CASSRTGGLTEAFF.

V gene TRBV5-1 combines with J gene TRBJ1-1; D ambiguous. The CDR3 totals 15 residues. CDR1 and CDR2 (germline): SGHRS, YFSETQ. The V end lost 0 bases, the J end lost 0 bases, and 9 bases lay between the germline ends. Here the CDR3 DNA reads TGCGCCAGCAGCTTGGGTGGGAGCTTGAACACTGAAGCTTTCTTT. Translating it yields CASSLGGSLNTEAFF.

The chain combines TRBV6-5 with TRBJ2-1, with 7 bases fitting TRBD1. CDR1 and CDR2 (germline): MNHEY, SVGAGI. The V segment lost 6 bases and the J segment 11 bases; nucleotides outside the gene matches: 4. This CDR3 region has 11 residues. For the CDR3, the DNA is TGTGCCAGCAGCGGGACAGCCAAGCAGTTCTTC. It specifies CASSGTAKQFF.

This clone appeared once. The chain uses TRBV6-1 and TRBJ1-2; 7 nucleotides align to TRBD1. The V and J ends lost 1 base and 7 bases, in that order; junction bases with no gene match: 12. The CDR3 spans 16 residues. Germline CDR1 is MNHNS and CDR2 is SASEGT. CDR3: CASSEVSSDRRTGYTF. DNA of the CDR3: TGTGCCAGCAGTGAAGTCTCGTCGGACAGGAGGACTGGCTACACCTTC.

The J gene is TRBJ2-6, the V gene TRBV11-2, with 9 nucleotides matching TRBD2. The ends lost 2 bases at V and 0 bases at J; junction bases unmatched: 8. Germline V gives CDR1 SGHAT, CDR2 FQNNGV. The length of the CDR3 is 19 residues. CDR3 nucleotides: TGTGCCAGCAGCTTATTTCCTAGCGGGGCTGACTCTGGGGCCAACGTCCTGACTTTC. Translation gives CASSLFPSGADSGANVLTF.

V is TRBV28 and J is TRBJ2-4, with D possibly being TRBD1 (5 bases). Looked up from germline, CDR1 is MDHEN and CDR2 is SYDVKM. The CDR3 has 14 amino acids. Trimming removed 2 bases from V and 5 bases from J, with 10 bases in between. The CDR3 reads CASSLPGWENIQYF. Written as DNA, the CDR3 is TGTGCCAGCAGTTTACCAGGGTGGGAAAACATTCAGTACTTC. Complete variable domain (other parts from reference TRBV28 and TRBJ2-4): DVKVTQSSRYLVKRTGEKVFLECVQDMDHENMFWYRQDPGLGLRLIYFSYDVKMKEKGDIPEGYSVSREKKERFSLILESASTNQTSMYLCASSLPGWENIQYFGAGTRLSVL.

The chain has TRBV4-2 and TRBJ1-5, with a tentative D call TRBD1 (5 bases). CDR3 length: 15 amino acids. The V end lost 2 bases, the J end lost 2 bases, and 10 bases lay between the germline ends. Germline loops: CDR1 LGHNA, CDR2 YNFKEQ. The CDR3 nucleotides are TGTGCCAGCAGCCAAACAGGATACGGCAATCAGCCCCAGCATTTT. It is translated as CASSQTGYGNQPQHF.

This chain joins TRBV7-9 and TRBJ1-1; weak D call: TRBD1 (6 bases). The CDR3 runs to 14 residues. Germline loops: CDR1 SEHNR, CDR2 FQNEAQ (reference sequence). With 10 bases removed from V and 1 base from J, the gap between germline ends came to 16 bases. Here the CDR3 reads CATRLTQGNTEAFF. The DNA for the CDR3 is TGTGCCACCCGCCTGACACAGGGGAACACTGAAGCTTTCTTT.